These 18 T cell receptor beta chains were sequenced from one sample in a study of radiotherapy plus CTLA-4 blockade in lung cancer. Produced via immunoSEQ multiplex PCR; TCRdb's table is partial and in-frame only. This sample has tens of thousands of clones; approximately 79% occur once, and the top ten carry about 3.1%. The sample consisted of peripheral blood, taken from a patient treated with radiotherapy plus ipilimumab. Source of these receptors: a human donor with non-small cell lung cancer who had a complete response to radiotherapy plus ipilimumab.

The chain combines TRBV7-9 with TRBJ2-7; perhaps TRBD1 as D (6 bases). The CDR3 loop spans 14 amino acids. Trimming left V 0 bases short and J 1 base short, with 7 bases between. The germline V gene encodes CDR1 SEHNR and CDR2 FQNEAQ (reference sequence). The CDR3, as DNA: TGTGCCAGCAGCTTAGCAGGGGGATCCTACGAGCAGTACTTC. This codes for CASSLAGGSYEQYF.

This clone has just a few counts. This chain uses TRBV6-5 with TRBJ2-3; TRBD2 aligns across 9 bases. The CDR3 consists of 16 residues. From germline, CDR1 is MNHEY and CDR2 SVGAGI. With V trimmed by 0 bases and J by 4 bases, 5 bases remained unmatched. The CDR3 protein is CASSYSGASGADTQYF. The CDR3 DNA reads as TGTGCCAGCAGTTACTCGGGGGCTAGCGGGGCAGATACGCAGTATTTT.

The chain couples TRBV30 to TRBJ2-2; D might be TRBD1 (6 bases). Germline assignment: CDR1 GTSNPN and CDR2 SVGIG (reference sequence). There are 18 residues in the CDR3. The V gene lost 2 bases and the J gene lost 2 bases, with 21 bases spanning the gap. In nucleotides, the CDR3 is TGTGCCTGGAGTCTAAAATTTTCCGGGACACCTAACACCGGGGAGCTGTTTTTT. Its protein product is CAWSLKFSGTPNTGELFF.

CDR3 bases: TGTGCCAGCAGCTTAACTGATGGGTGGCCAGGAGAAGCTTTCTTT. Translation gives CASSLTDGWPGEAFF. The J gene is TRBJ1-1, the V gene TRBV11-2; no reliable D call. The CDR3 extends over 15 amino acids. Trimming pared 2 bases from V and 8 bases from J, leaving 18 bases between. CDR1 is SGHAT, CDR2 FQNNGV, per germline. The whole variable domain, remainder taken from reference TRBV11-2 and TRBJ1-1, is EAGVAQSPRYKIIEKRQSVAFWCNPISGHATLYWYQQILGQGPKLLIQFQNNGVVDDSQLPKDRFSAERLKGVDSTLKIQPAKLEDSAVYLCASSLTDGWPGEAFFGQGTRLTVV.

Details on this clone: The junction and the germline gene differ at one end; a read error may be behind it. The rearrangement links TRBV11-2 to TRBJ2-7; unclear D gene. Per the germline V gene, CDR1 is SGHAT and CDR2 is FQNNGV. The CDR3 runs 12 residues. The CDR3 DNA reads TGTGCCAGCAGCCTAGACTTAAACGAGCAGTACTTC. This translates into CASSLDLNEQYF.

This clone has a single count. The CDR3 DNA sequence: TGTGCCAGCACCCGGGGACAGCTCATCTATCTTGCTGGAAACACCATATATTTT. Translating gives CASTRGQLIYLAGNTIYF. The chain has TRBV5-8 and TRBJ1-3; 7 bases are shared with TRBD1. The CDR3 totals 18 residues. Trimming cost V 6 bases and J 2 bases; bases outside gene matches: 17. The germline V gene has CDR1 SGHTS and CDR2 YDEGEE.

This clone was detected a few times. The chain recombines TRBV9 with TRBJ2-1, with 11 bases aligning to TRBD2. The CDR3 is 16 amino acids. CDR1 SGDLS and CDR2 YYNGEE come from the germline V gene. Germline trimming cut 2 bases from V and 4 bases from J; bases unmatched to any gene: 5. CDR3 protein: CASSVGGTSGYNEQFF. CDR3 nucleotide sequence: TGTGCCAGCAGCGTTGGAGGGACTAGCGGTTACAATGAGCAGTTCTTC.

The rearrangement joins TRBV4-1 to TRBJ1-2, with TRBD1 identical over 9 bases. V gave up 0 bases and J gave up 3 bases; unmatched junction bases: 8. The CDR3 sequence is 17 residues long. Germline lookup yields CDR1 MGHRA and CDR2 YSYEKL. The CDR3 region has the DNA TGCGCCAGCAGCCAAGATCCCGGGACAGGGCGCTACTATGGCTACACCTTC. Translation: CASSQDPGTGRYYGYTF.

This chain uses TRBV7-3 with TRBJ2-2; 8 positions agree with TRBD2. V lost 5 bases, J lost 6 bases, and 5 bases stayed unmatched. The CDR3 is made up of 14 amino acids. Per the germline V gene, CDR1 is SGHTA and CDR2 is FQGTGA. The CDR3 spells CASSPAGGPGELFF. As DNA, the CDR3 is TGTGCCAGCAGCCCGGCGGGGGGCCCCGGGGAGCTGTTTTTT.

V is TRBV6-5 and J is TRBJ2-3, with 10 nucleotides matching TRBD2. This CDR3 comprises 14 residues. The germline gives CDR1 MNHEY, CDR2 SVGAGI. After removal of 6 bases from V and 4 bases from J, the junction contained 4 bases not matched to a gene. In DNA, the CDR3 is TGTGCCAGCAGGTCCGGGACTAGCGCAGATACGCAGTATTTT. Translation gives CASRSGTSADTQYF.

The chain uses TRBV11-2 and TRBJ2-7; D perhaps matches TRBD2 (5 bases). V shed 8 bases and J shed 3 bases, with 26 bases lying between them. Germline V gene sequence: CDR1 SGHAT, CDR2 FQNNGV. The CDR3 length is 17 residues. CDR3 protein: CASRGGTDPLRLYEQYF. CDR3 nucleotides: TGTGCCAGCCGAGGAGGAACAGACCCTTTAAGACTCTACGAGCAGTACTTC.

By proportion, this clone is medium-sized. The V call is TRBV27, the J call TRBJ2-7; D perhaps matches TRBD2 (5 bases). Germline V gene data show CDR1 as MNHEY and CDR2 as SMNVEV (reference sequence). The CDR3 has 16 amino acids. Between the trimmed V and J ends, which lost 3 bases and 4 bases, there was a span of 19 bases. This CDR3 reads CASSFRLGAQMYEQYF. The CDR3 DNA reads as TGTGCCAGCAGTTTCCGGTTGGGAGCACAGATGTACGAGCAGTACTTC.

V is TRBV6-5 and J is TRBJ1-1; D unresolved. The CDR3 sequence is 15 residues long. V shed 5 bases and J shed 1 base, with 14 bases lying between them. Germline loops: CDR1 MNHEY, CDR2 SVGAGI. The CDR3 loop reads CASSAQRGKNTEAFF. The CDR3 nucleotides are TGTGCCAGCAGTGCCCAACGAGGGAAGAACACTGAAGCTTTCTTT.

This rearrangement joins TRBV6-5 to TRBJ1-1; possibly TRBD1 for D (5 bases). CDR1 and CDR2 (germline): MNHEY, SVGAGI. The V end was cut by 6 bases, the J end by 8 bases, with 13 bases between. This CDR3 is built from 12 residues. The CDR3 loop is CASSRTGGEAFF. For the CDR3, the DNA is TGTGCCAGCAGCCGAACCGGGGGAGAAGCTTTCTTT.

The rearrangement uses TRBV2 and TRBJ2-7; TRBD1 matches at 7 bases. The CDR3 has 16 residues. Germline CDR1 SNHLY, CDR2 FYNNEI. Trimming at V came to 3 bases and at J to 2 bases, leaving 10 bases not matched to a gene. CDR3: CASSEGPPQGAYEQYF. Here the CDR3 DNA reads TGTGCCAGCAGTGAGGGACCTCCCCAGGGGGCCTACGAGCAGTACTTC.

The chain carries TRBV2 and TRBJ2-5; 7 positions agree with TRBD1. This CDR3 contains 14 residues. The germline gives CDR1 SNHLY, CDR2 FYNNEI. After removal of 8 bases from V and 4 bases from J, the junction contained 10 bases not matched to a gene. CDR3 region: CASHPRQGLETQYF. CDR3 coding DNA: TGTGCCAGCCACCCCAGACAGGGTTTAGAGACCCAGTACTTC.

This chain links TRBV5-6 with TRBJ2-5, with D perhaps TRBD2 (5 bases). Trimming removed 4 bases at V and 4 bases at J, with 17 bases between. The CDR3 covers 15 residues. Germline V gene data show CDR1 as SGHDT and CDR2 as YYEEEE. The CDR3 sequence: CASSPLSSRGETQYF. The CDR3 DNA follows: TGTGCCAGCAGCCCCTTGAGTAGCCGGGGAGAGACCCAGTACTTC. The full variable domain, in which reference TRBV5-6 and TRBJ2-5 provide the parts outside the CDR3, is DAGVTQSPTHLIKTRGQQVTLRCSPKSGHDTVSWYQQALGQGPQFIFQYYEEEERQRGNFPDRFSGHQFPNYSSELNVNALLLGDSALYLCASSPLSSRGETQYFGPGTRLLVL.

The CDR3 region has the DNA TGCAGTGTTTTCACTGAGCCTGAGCAGTTCTTC. Translated, it gives CSVFTEPEQFF. The chain is built from TRBV20-1 and TRBJ2-1; D ambiguous. The CDR3 sequence is 11 residues long. Germline loops: CDR1 DFQATT, CDR2 SNEGSKA (reference sequence). Trimming stripped 7 bases from V and 9 bases from J, with 13 bases between.